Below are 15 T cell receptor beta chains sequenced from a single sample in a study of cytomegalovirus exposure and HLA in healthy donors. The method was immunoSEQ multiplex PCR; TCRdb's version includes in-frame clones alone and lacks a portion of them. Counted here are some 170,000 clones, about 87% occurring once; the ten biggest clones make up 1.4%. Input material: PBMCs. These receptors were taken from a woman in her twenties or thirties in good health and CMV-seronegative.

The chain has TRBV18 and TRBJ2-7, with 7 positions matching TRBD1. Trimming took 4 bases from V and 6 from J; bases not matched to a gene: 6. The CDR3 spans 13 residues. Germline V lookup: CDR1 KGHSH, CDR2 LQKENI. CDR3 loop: CASSLTGPLEQYF. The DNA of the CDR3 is TGTGCCAGCTCACTGACAGGGCCTCTCGAGCAGTACTTC.

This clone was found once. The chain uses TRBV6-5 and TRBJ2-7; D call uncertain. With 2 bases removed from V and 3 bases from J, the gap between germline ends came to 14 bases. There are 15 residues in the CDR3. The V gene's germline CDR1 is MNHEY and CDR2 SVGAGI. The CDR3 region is CASSYRHTPDYEQYF. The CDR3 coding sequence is TGTGCCAGCAGTTACCGACACACCCCAGACTACGAGCAGTACTTC.

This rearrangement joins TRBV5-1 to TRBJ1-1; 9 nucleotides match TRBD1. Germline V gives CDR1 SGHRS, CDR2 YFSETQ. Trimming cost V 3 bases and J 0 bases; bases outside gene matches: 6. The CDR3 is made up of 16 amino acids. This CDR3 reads CASSWGQGVVNTEAFF. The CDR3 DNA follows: TGCGCCAGCAGCTGGGGACAGGGAGTGGTGAACACTGAAGCTTTCTTT.

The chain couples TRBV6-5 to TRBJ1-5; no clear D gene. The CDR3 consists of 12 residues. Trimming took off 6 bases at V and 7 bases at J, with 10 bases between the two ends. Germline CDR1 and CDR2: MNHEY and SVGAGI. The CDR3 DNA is TGTGCCAGCAGCTCCCCCGGGCAGCCCCAGCATTTT. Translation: CASSSPGQPQHF.

CDR3 sequence reads: CASSLTSGENTGELFF. CDR3 sequence (DNA): TGCGCCAGCAGCTTGACTAGCGGGGAGAACACCGGGGAGCTGTTTTTT. The chain couples TRBV5-1 to TRBJ2-2, with 10 bases that match TRBD2. Trimming cost V 1 base and J 1 base; bases outside gene matches: 1. Germline V gives CDR1 SGHRS, CDR2 YFSETQ. The CDR3 runs 16 residues.

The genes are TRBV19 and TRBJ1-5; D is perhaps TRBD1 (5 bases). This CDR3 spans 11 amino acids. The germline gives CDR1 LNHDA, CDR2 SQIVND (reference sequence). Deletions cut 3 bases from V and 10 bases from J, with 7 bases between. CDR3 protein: CASSIGGPQHF. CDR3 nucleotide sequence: TGTGCCAGTAGTATCGGGGGACCCCAGCATTTT.

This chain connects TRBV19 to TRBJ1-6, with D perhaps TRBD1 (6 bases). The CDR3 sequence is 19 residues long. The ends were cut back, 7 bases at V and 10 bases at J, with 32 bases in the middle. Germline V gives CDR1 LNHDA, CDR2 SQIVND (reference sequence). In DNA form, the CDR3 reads TGTGCCAGTACCCGGGGGGGGCCAGGACAGAACCAATTCAGGTCACCCCTCCACTTT. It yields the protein CASTRGGPGQNQFRSPLHF.

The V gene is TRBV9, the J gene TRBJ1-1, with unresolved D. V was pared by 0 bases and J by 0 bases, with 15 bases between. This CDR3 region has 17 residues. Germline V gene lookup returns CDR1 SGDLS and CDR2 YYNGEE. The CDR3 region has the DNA TGTGCCAGCAGCGTAGAAAGCTCTCGTAGCATGAACACTGAAGCTTTCTTT. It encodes CASSVESSRSMNTEAFF.

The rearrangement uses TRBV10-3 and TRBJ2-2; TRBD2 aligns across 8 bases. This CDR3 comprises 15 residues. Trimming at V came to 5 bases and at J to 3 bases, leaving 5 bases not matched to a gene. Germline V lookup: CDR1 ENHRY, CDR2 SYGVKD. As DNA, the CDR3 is TGTGCCATCAGTCAATTCGGGGGGGACACCGGGGAGCTGTTTTTT. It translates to CAISQFGGDTGELFF.

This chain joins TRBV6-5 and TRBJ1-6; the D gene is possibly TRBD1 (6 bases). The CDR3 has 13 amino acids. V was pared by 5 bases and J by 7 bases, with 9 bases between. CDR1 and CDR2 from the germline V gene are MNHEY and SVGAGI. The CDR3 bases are TGTGCCAGCAGTCCAGGGGTGAATTCACCCCTCCACTTT. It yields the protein CASSPGVNSPLHF.

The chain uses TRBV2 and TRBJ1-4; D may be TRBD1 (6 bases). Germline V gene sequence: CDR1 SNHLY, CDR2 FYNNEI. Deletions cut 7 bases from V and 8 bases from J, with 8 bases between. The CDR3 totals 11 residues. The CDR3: CASTDREKLFF. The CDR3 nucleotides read TGTGCCAGCACCGACAGGGAAAAACTGTTTTTT.

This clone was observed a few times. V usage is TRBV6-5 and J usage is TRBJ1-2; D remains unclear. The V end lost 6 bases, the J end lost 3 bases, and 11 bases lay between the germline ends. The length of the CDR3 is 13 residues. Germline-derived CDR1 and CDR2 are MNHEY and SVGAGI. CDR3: CASSKRTDYGYTF. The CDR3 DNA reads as TGTGCCAGCAGCAAAAGGACTGACTATGGCTACACCTTC.

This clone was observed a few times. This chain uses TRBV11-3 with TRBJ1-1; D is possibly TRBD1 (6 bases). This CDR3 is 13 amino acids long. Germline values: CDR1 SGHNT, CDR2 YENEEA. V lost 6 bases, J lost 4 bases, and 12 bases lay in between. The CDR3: CASSLTGFTEAFF. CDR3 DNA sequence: TGTGCCAGCAGTCTTACAGGGTTCACTGAAGCTTTCTTT. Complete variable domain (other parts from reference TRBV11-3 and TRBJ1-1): EAGVVQSPRYKIIEKKQPVAFWCNPISGHNTLYWYLQNLGQGPELLIRYENEEAVDDSQLPKDRFSAERLKGVDSTLKIQPAELGDSAVYLCASSLTGFTEAFFGQGTRLTVV.

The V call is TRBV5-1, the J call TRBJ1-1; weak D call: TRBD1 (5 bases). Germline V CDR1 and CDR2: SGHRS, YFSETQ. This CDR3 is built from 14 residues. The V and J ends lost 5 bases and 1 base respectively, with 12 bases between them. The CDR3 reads CASRIATANTEAFF. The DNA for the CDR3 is TGCGCCAGCAGAATCGCGACAGCGAACACTGAAGCTTTCTTT.

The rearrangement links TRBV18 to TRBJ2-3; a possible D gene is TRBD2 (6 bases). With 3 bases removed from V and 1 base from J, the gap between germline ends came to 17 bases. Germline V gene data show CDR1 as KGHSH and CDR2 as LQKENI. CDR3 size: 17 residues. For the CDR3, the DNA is TGTGCCAGCTCACCGGGTTTTGGGCGGGGAGGCACAGATACGCAGTATTTT. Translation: CASSPGFGRGGTDTQYF.